This T cell receptor (beta chain) was obtained from a study of blood T cell repertoires in COVID-19. Study summary: Both acute and convalescent COVID-19 samples were obtained from the United States, Italy and Spain.

The germline V gene has CDR1 SGHVS and CDR2 FQNEAQ. The CDR3 is made up of 15 amino acids. Trimming removed 2 bases from V and 2 bases from J, with 13 bases in between. Per the original methods: The assay estimated nucleated cells by amplifying reference gene primers. TCRdb's table, derived via immunoSEQ multiplex PCR, lists solely in-frame clones and lacks some. The V and J calls and the clone size are those of that table, but D and trimming were determined from the DNA. This table has more than 250,000 clones, 88% appearing once. The chain has TRBV7-8 and TRBJ2-7; TRBD1 is a possible D gene (6 bases). The receptor was isolated from a human donor in a cohort sampled during active COVID-19. The sample was peripheral blood. For the CDR3, the DNA is TGTGCCAGCAGCTTACACAGGGCGTCCCCCTACGAGCAGTACTTC. Translating gives CASSLHRASPYEQYF.